The 8 T cell receptor beta chains given below trace back to one sample, sequenced in a study of blood T cells in healthy people across ages. With a J-beta primer mix and a sample-barcoded 5' primer, a second PCR ran 7 to 11 cycles. Each CDR3 protein gets one entry after TCRdb re-called the 5' RACE reads with MiXCR. The sample has more than 650,000 distinct CDR3 sequences; 22% are singletons. The material sequenced was blood. Every receptor here comes from an older man in good health.

The V call is TRBV11-3, the J call TRBJ1-1; unclear D gene. Trimming pared 5 bases from V and 4 bases from J, leaving 8 bases between. The CDR3 is 12 amino acids. Germline CDR1 SGHNT, CDR2 YENEEA. CDR3 loop: CASSVVRTEAFF. The CDR3 DNA follows: TGTGCCAGCAGCGTTGTTCGCACTGAAGCTTTCTTT. Looking up the rest from reference TRBV11-3 and TRBJ1-1 gives the full variable domain: EAGVVQSPRYKIIEKKQPVAFWCNPISGHNTLYWYLQNLGQGPELLIRYENEEAVDDSQLPKDRFSAERLKGVDSTLKIQPAELGDSAVYLCASSVVRTEAFFGQGTRLTVV.

This clonotype showed up just a few times. V and J are TRBV3-1 and TRBJ2-5, with D uncertain. Germline V gene lookup returns CDR1 LGHDT and CDR2 YNNKEL (reference sequence). The CDR3 is 12 amino acids. Trimming left V 4 bases short and J 2 bases short, with 5 bases between. In DNA, the CDR3 is TGTGCCAGCAGCCGTAAGCAAGAGACCCAGTACTTC. Translated: CASSRKQETQYF.

Comments on this clonotype: Its ends do not fully match the called genes, so a read error is possible. The rearrangement joins TRBV5-1 to TRBJ1-2, with D uncertain. The V gene's germline CDR1 is SGHRS and CDR2 YFSETQ. This CDR3 is built from 15 residues. The CDR3 reads CTSSLEVIGVRGYTF. CDR3 coding DNA: TGCACCAGCAGCTTGGAGGTCATTGGGGTACGCGGCTACACCTTC.

In this sample, this clonotype turned up a few times. The chain is built from TRBV7-3 and TRBJ1-2; D gene ambiguous. This CDR3 comprises 16 residues. Trimming cost V 1 base and J 7 bases, with 19 bases left between them. Germline lookup yields CDR1 SGHTA and CDR2 FQGTGA. The CDR3 nucleotides are TGTGCCAGCAGCTTAAGTGTGGGCGATGCCGCTGGTGGCTACACCTTC. Protein sequence: CASSLSVGDAAGGYTF. Filled out from reference TRBV7-3 and TRBJ1-2, the complete variable domain reads GAGVSQTPSNKVTEKGKYVELRCDPISGHTALYWYRQSLGQGPEFLIYFQGTGAADDSGLPNDRFFAVRPEGSVSTLKIQRTERGDSAVYLCASSLSVGDAAGGYTFGSGTRLTVV.

This clonotype was counted between two and nine times. The genes are TRBV3-1 and TRBJ2-7; D remains ambiguous. The length of the CDR3 is 13 residues. The ends were cut back, 8 bases at V and 1 base at J, with 12 bases in the middle. Germline V CDR1 and CDR2: LGHDT, YNNKEL (reference sequence). Here the CDR3 reads CASGIRQSYEQYF. The DNA of the CDR3 is TGTGCCAGCGGCATAAGACAATCCTACGAGCAGTACTTC.

This chain uses TRBV28 with TRBJ1-4; 9 positions match TRBD1. The V gene end was trimmed by 5 bases and the J gene end by 8 bases; junction bases not matched to a gene: 6. The V gene's germline CDR1 is MDHEN and CDR2 SYDVKM. The CDR3 runs to 14 residues. As DNA, the CDR3 is TGTGCCAGCAGTATACAGGGGGCCGTCGAAAAACTGTTTTTT. Translating it yields CASSIQGAVEKLFF.

The CDR3, as DNA: TGTGCCAGCTGCACACAAAGTTCGAGTACAGAGACCTACACTGAAGCTTTCTTT. Translated, it gives CASCTQSSSTETYTEAFF. This chain connects TRBV25-1 to TRBJ1-1; no definite D call. The CDR3 totals 18 residues. The germline V gene encodes CDR1 MGHDK and CDR2 SYGVNS. V lost 8 bases to trimming and J lost 3 bases, with 28 bases between them.

The V and J genes are TRBV7-9 and TRBJ1-1; no reliable D call. This CDR3 is built from 14 residues. The V end was cut by 6 bases, the J end by 0 bases, with 11 bases between. Germline V gene sequence: CDR1 SEHNR, CDR2 FQNEAQ (reference sequence). The CDR3 DNA follows: TGTGCCAGCAGATCCACCGACATGAACACTGAAGCTTTCTTT. This codes for CASRSTDMNTEAFF.